This TCR beta chain is from a study of cytotoxic CD8 clonotypes in ibrutinib-treated CLL. The data were produced by immunoSEQ multiplex PCR, yet TCRdb's version contains in-frame clones alone and is incomplete. The top ten clones hold about 2.1% of a sample with over 150,000 clones, about 80% of them seen once. This clone has more than one count but fewer than ten. Sample: PBMCs, taken after 12 months of ibrutinib treatment. The receptor was isolated from a human donor with chronic lymphocytic leukemia.

CDR3 in amino acids: CASSLRNQPQHF. CDR3 nucleotides: TGTGCCAGCAGTTTACGGAATCAGCCCCAGCATTTT. The rearrangement uses TRBV28 and TRBJ1-5; D is unresolved. The CDR3 extends over 12 amino acids. The V and J ends lost 2 bases and 4 bases respectively, with 3 bases between them. Germline V lookup: CDR1 MDHEN, CDR2 SYDVKM.